This TCR beta chain was found in a study of T cell changes during pregnancy in multiple sclerosis. Sequenced by immunoSEQ multiplex PCR; TCRdb stores in-frame clones only, minus some. The sample consists of over 60,000 clones, around 91% of them appearing once. V lost 0 bases to trimming and J lost 9 bases, with 19 bases between them. Germline values: CDR1 SGHNT, CDR2 YYREEE (reference sequence). The CDR3 spans 17 residues. This TCR was sampled from a female donor in good health, enrolled as a control in a pregnancy study. Sequenced here: peripheral blood, sampled in the third trimester of pregnancy. The chain recombines TRBV5-4 with TRBJ1-6; D may be TRBD1 (5 bases). The CDR3 protein is CASSLGGRAPASSPLHF. As DNA, the CDR3 is TGTGCCAGCAGCTTGGGTGGCAGGGCCCCTGCTAGTTCACCCCTCCACTTT.